Listed below are T cell receptor beta chains from one sample, sequenced in a study of Ad26.COV2.S vaccination and SARS-CoV-2 variants. Generated by immunoSEQ multiplex PCR, the TCRdb table keeps only in-frame clones and is missing some. Of roughly 400,000 clones listed, about 88% were seen once; the top ten hold under 2%. The sequencing here drew on peripheral blood, taken in a trial of Ad26.COV2.S vaccine versus placebo. The receptors originated from a person aged 18-60 years who received the Ad26.COV2.S COVID-19 vaccine or a placebo. CDR3s include the opening cysteine and the closing phenylalanine or tryptophan. The D gene is left open where the match is weak. Rows may omit the clone size; those that give it use once, few, many or a size class.

abundance: .; j_gene: TRBJ1-5; d_gene: TRBD1; v_gene: TRBV5-5; len: 16; CDR3aa: CASSARTGAPNQPQHF; CDR3nt: TGTGCCAGCAGCGCCCGGACAGGGGCACCGAATCAGCCCCAGCATTTT
abundance: .; j_gene: TRBJ2-7; d_gene: TRBD1; v_gene: TRBV19; len: 14; CDR3aa: CASSGTGLPYEQYF; CDR3nt: TGTGCCAGTAGTGGGACAGGGCTCCCCTACGAGCAGTACTTC
abundance: .; j_gene: TRBJ2-7; d_gene: TRBD1; v_gene: TRBV19; len: 12; CDR3aa: CASSPLQGGQYF; CDR3nt: TGTGCCAGTAGCCCGTTACAGGGGGGGCAGTACTTC
abundance: .; j_gene: TRBJ1-3; d_gene: TRBD1; v_gene: TRBV25-1; len: 18; CDR3aa: CASSELGRGQSSGNTIYF; CDR3nt: TGTGCCAGCAGTGAATTGGGACGGGGACAGTCCTCTGGAAACACCATATATTTT
abundance: .; j_gene: TRBJ2-4; d_gene: .; v_gene: TRBV30; len: 14; CDR3aa: CAWSFSIAKNIQYF; CDR3nt: TGTGCCTGGAGTTTTTCTATAGCCAAAAACATTCAGTACTTC
abundance: .; j_gene: TRBJ1-5; d_gene: .; v_gene: TRBV10-3; len: 15; CDR3aa: CAISESGSFNQPQHF; CDR3nt: TGTGCCATCAGTGAGTCGGGCAGTTTTAATCAGCCCCAGCATTTT
abundance: .; j_gene: TRBJ1-6; d_gene: .; v_gene: TRBV5-8; len: 16; CDR3aa: CASSLELRRGDSPLHF; CDR3nt: TGTGCCAGCAGCTTGGAGCTCCGCCGAGGGGATTCACCCCTCCACTTT
abundance: .; j_gene: TRBJ2-7; d_gene: TRBD2; v_gene: TRBV19; len: 17; CDR3aa: CASSIGAGLADTYEQYF; CDR3nt: TGTGCCAGTAGTATAGGAGCCGGGCTAGCGGATACCTACGAGCAGTACTTC
abundance: .; j_gene: TRBJ2-1; d_gene: .; v_gene: TRBV19; len: 13; CDR3aa: CASSIAGVNEQFF; CDR3nt: TGTGCCAGTAGTATAGCAGGGGTGAATGAGCAGTTCTTC
abundance: .; j_gene: TRBJ2-7; d_gene: .; v_gene: TRBV29-1; len: 12; CDR3aa: CSVAGRAYEQYF; CDR3nt: TGCAGCGTTGCCGGCAGGGCCTACGAGCAGTACTTC
abundance: .; j_gene: TRBJ2-1; d_gene: TRBD2; v_gene: TRBV3-1/TRBV3-2; len: 17; CDR3aa: CASSQDTGTSGNNEQFF; CDR3nt: TGTGCCAGCAGCCAAGATACAGGAACTAGCGGGAACAATGAGCAGTTCTTC
abundance: .; j_gene: TRBJ2-2; d_gene: TRBD2; v_gene: TRBV5-4; len: 16; CDR3aa: CASSPASGSQSGELFF; CDR3nt: TGTGCCAGCAGCCCTGCAAGCGGGAGCCAATCCGGGGAGCTGTTTTTT
abundance: .; j_gene: TRBJ2-2; d_gene: TRBD1; v_gene: TRBV10-3; len: 13; CDR3aa: CAISQGGTGELFF; CDR3nt: TGTGCCATTTCACAGGGGGGCACCGGGGAGCTGTTTTTT
abundance: .; j_gene: TRBJ2-7; d_gene: .; v_gene: TRBV5-1; len: 14; CDR3aa: CASSFDSSTYEQYF; CDR3nt: TGCGCCAGCAGCTTTGACAGTAGTACCTACGAGCAGTACTTC
abundance: .; j_gene: TRBJ2-3; d_gene: .; v_gene: TRBV28; len: 13; CDR3aa: CASTRGGSDTQYF; CDR3nt: TGTGCCAGCACGAGGGGGGGTTCAGATACGCAGTATTTT
abundance: .; j_gene: TRBJ2-4; d_gene: .; v_gene: TRBV2; len: 14; CDR3aa: CASKDRGTKNIQYF; CDR3nt: TGTGCCAGCAAAGACCGGGGGACCAAAAACATTCAGTACTTC
abundance: .; j_gene: TRBJ2-7; d_gene: .; v_gene: TRBV5-4; len: 15; CDR3aa: CASSPSGAGSYEQYF; CDR3nt: TGTGCCAGCAGCCCGAGCGGAGCTGGGTCCTACGAGCAGTACTTC
abundance: .; j_gene: TRBJ1-4; d_gene: .; v_gene: TRBV4-2; len: 14; CDR3aa: CASSQEGYGEKLFF; CDR3nt: TGTGCCAGCAGCCAAGAGGGTTACGGTGAAAAACTGTTTTTT
abundance: .; j_gene: TRBJ2-7; d_gene: TRBD2; v_gene: TRBV9; len: 16; CDR3aa: CASSVVPSGFSYEQYF; CDR3nt: TGTGCCAGCAGCGTAGTGCCTAGCGGGTTCTCCTACGAGCAGTACTTC
abundance: .; j_gene: TRBJ2-7; d_gene: .; v_gene: TRBV11-3; len: 12; CDR3aa: CASSLVGREQYF; CDR3nt: TGTGCCAGCAGCTTAGTCGGACGAGAGCAGTACTTC
abundance: .; j_gene: TRBJ2-3; d_gene: .; v_gene: TRBV30; len: 10; CDR3aa: CAWSGDTQYF; CDR3nt: TGTGCCTGGTCGGGAGATACGCAGTATTTT
abundance: .; j_gene: TRBJ1-2; d_gene: .; v_gene: TRBV15; len: 15; CDR3aa: CATSRPGRGGYGYTF; CDR3nt: TGTGCCACCAGCAGGCCGGGACGGGGGGGCTATGGCTACACCTTC
abundance: .; j_gene: TRBJ1-1; d_gene: .; v_gene: TRBV3-1/TRBV3-2; len: 14; CDR3aa: CASSPIAANTEAFF; CDR3nt: TGTGCCAGCAGCCCCATCGCAGCGAACACTGAAGCTTTCTTT
abundance: .; j_gene: TRBJ1-4; d_gene: TRBD1; v_gene: TRBV6-1; len: 19; CDR3aa: CASSERTGTAQSTNEKLFF; CDR3nt: TGTGCCAGCAGTGAAAGGACCGGGACAGCCCAATCAACTAATGAAAAACTGTTTTTT
abundance: few; j_gene: TRBJ1-5; d_gene: .; v_gene: TRBV28; len: 14; CDR3aa: CASSLGARAQPQHF; CDR3nt: TGTGCCAGCAGTTTAGGTGCCAGGGCCCAGCCCCAGCATTTT
abundance: once; j_gene: TRBJ2-7; d_gene: TRBD1; v_gene: TRBV5-6; len: 14; CDR3aa: CASSLDRGINEQYF; CDR3nt: TGTGCCAGCAGCCTAGACAGGGGCATCAACGAGCAGTACTTC
abundance: .; j_gene: TRBJ2-5; d_gene: .; v_gene: TRBV28; len: 13; CDR3aa: CASSLGSRETQYF; CDR3nt: TGTGCCAGCAGTTTGGGGAGCCGGGAGACCCAGTACTTC
abundance: .; j_gene: TRBJ2-5; d_gene: .; v_gene: TRBV20-1; len: 10; CDR3aa: CSAAKETQYF; CDR3nt: TGCAGTGCCGCGAAAGAGACCCAGTACTTC
abundance: .; j_gene: TRBJ2-3; d_gene: .; v_gene: TRBV30; len: 13; CDR3aa: CAWSGTITDTQYF; CDR3nt: TGTGCCTGGAGTGGAACCATCACAGATACGCAGTATTTT
abundance: .; j_gene: TRBJ2-1; d_gene: TRBD1; v_gene: TRBV7-7; len: 15; CDR3aa: CASSSGQVTYNEQFF; CDR3nt: TGTGCCAGCAGCTCTGGACAGGTCACCTACAATGAGCAGTTCTTC
abundance: .; j_gene: TRBJ2-5; d_gene: TRBD2; v_gene: TRBV30; len: 12; CDR3aa: CALRGGLETQYF; CDR3nt: TGTGCCCTCCGCGGGGGGCTAGAGACCCAGTACTTC
abundance: .; j_gene: TRBJ2-5; d_gene: .; v_gene: TRBV7-5; len: 15; CDR3aa: CVRSSRDRNQETQYF; CDR3nt: TGTGTCAGAAGCTCCCGGGACAGGAATCAGGAGACCCAGTACTTC
abundance: .; j_gene: TRBJ2-2; d_gene: TRBD2; v_gene: TRBV19; len: 14; CDR3aa: CASRLAANTGELFF; CDR3nt: TGTGCCAGTAGACTAGCGGCTAACACCGGGGAGCTGTTTTTT
abundance: once; j_gene: TRBJ2-1; d_gene: TRBD2; v_gene: TRBV4-2; len: 16; CDR3aa: CASSLAGTSGANEQFF; CDR3nt: TGTGCCAGCAGCCTAGCCGGGACTAGCGGGGCCAATGAGCAGTTCTTC
abundance: .; j_gene: TRBJ1-2; d_gene: TRBD1; v_gene: TRBV18; len: 15; CDR3aa: CASSLGTASNYGYTF; CDR3nt: TGTGCCAGCTCACTCGGGACAGCCTCTAACTATGGCTACACCTTC
abundance: .; j_gene: TRBJ2-5; d_gene: .; v_gene: TRBV20-1; len: 11; CDR3aa: CSARQQETQYF; CDR3nt: TGCAGTGCTAGACAGCAAGAGACCCAGTACTTC
abundance: .; j_gene: TRBJ2-7; d_gene: TRBD2; v_gene: TRBV6-5; len: 13; CDR3aa: CASSQNRGGEQYF; CDR3nt: TGTGCCAGCAGTCAGAACCGGGGGGGCGAGCAGTACTTC
abundance: .; j_gene: TRBJ2-7; d_gene: TRBD2; v_gene: TRBV3-1/TRBV3-2; len: 13; CDR3aa: CASSHGTRGEQYF; CDR3nt: TGTGCCAGCAGCCACGGGACTAGGGGCGAGCAGTACTTC
abundance: .; j_gene: TRBJ2-7; d_gene: TRBD2; v_gene: TRBV28; len: 15; CDR3aa: CASRPSGVSSYEQYF; CDR3nt: TGTGCCAGCAGGCCTAGCGGAGTTAGCTCCTACGAGCAGTACTTC
abundance: .; j_gene: TRBJ1-1; d_gene: TRBD1; v_gene: TRBV9; len: 15; CDR3aa: CASSVGGQGAGTAFF; CDR3nt: TGTGCCAGCAGCGTAGGTGGACAGGGGGCTGGAACGGCTTTCTTT
abundance: few; j_gene: TRBJ2-3; d_gene: .; v_gene: TRBV2; len: 12; CDR3aa: CASSFTADTQYF; CDR3nt: TGTGCCAGCAGTTTCACAGCAGATACGCAGTATTTT
abundance: once; j_gene: TRBJ2-5; d_gene: .; v_gene: TRBV29-1; len: 13; CDR3aa: CSVPPEGQETQYF; CDR3nt: TGCAGCGTCCCGCCTGAGGGTCAAGAGACCCAGTACTTC
abundance: .; j_gene: TRBJ2-7; d_gene: .; v_gene: TRBV10-3; len: 15; CDR3aa: CAISESILGSHEQYF; CDR3nt: TGTGCCATCAGTGAGTCGATACTAGGGAGCCACGAGCAGTACTTC
abundance: .; j_gene: TRBJ2-1; d_gene: .; v_gene: TRBV23-1; len: 15; CDR3aa: CASSQSCGTYNEQFF; CDR3nt: TGCGCCAGCAGTCAATCGTGCGGGACCTACAATGAGCAGTTCTTC
abundance: .; j_gene: TRBJ2-7; d_gene: .; v_gene: TRBV14; len: 12; CDR3aa: CASSQDHYEQYF; CDR3nt: TGTGCCAGCAGCCAAGACCATTACGAGCAGTACTTC
abundance: .; j_gene: TRBJ2-2; d_gene: TRBD2; v_gene: TRBV4-1; len: 21; CDR3aa: CASSQDGVRGLAGVRTGELFF; CDR3nt: TGCGCCAGCAGCCAAGATGGGGTAAGGGGACTAGCGGGAGTGCGGACCGGGGAGCTGTTTTTT
abundance: .; j_gene: TRBJ2-1; d_gene: .; v_gene: TRBV7-2; len: 15; CDR3aa: CASSPRSSSYNEQFF; CDR3nt: TGTGCCAGCAGCCCCCGTAGCAGCTCCTACAATGAGCAGTTCTTC
abundance: .; j_gene: TRBJ2-7; d_gene: .; v_gene: TRBV5-6; len: 13; CDR3aa: CASNPLGLIEQYF; CDR3nt: TGTGCCAGCAACCCTCTGGGGCTCATCGAGCAGTACTTC
abundance: .; j_gene: TRBJ1-5; d_gene: .; v_gene: TRBV6-5; len: 12; CDR3aa: CASSTTGQPQHF; CDR3nt: TGTGCCAGCAGTACGACTGGTCAGCCCCAGCATTTT
abundance: .; j_gene: TRBJ1-4; d_gene: .; v_gene: TRBV6-1; len: 15; CDR3aa: CASSEGSATNEKLFF; CDR3nt: TGTGCCAGCAGTGAAGGGTCCGCAACTAATGAAAAACTGTTTTTT
abundance: .; j_gene: TRBJ1-5; d_gene: .; v_gene: TRBV21-1; len: 15; CDR3aa: CASIKRLQDNQPQHF; CDR3nt: TGTGCCAGCATCAAAAGGTTACAGGACAATCAGCCCCAGCATTTT
abundance: .; j_gene: TRBJ2-7; d_gene: .; v_gene: TRBV3-1/TRBV3-2; len: 13; CDR3aa: CASSPGHYYEQYF; CDR3nt: TGTGCCAGCAGCCCGGGACACTACTACGAGCAGTACTTC
abundance: .; j_gene: TRBJ2-3; d_gene: TRBD2; v_gene: TRBV9; len: 18; CDR3aa: CASSVQPIAGGPRDTQYF; CDR3nt: TGTGCCAGCAGCGTCCAACCCATAGCGGGAGGGCCAAGGGATACGCAGTATTTT
abundance: .; j_gene: TRBJ1-1; d_gene: .; v_gene: TRBV3-1/TRBV3-2; len: 13; CDR3aa: CASSQAFSAEAFF; CDR3nt: TGTGCCAGCAGCCAAGCCTTCTCAGCTGAAGCTTTCTTT
abundance: .; j_gene: TRBJ2-7; d_gene: TRBD1; v_gene: TRBV7-2; len: 15; CDR3aa: CASSLGQGAIYEQYF; CDR3nt: TGTGCCAGCAGCTTAGGACAGGGGGCTATCTACGAGCAGTACTTC
abundance: .; j_gene: TRBJ1-1; d_gene: .; v_gene: TRBV10-3; len: 14; CDR3aa: CAISDGGLNTEAFF; CDR3nt: TGTGCCATCAGTGACGGGGGCCTAAACACTGAAGCTTTCTTT
abundance: .; j_gene: TRBJ2-3; d_gene: TRBD2; v_gene: TRBV4-2; len: 15; CDR3aa: CASSPGLASTDTQYF; CDR3nt: TGTGCCAGCAGCCCCGGACTAGCCAGCACAGATACGCAGTATTTT
abundance: .; j_gene: TRBJ2-1; d_gene: .; v_gene: TRBV30; len: 12; CDR3aa: CAWSASYNEQFF; CDR3nt: TGTGCCTGGAGCGCCTCGTACAATGAGCAGTTCTTC
abundance: once; j_gene: TRBJ1-2; d_gene: TRBD1; v_gene: TRBV5-1; len: 17; CDR3aa: CASSLAPTGEGRYGYTF; CDR3nt: TGCGCCAGCAGCTTGGCCCCAACAGGGGAGGGTCGCTATGGCTACACCTTC
abundance: .; j_gene: TRBJ1-4; d_gene: .; v_gene: TRBV5-4; len: 15; CDR3aa: CASSLSVATNEKLFF; CDR3nt: TGTGCCAGCAGCTTGTCTGTGGCAACTAATGAAAAACTGTTTTTT